This TCR beta chain appears in the sequencing data of a study of human T cells and chemical hapten exposure. The overall study: TCR yields per sample varied, mainly owing to small pooled library volume differences. Findings of the study overall: High-frequency TCRs, those above 1 in 1000, stayed the same after DPC sensitization.

As processed by the authors: Sample-level TCR yields exhibited a median of approximately 89,000, with a range of about 23,224 to 700,000. Via MiXCR, TCRdb re-called the RACE reads, giving one row per CDR3 protein. Here the V and J calls rest on TCRdb's processing, not on the authors' analysis. The sample lists around 300,000 distinct CDR3 sequences; 4.5% to 7% were seen once. The CDR3 has 16 amino acids. Germline V lookup: CDR1 MNHEY, CDR2 SVGEGT. V lost 7 bases and J 1 base, leaving 17 bases between the germline ends. Time point described: pre-sensitization, week 0. Treatment meaning: therapeutic diphenylcyclopropenone sensitization with weekly scalp DPC. Ahead of each patch test application, blood was drawn. In this sample, this clonotype turned up a few times. Its specificity is unknown.

The rearrangement joins TRBV6-2 or TRBV6-3 to TRBJ1-5; D is possibly TRBD1 (6 bases). Here the sequenced sample was whole blood, taken in connection with sensitization to the hapten diphenylcyclopropenone (DPC). The receptor's source is a woman under 30 with alopecia areata. Some clones in this sample may be carry-over from other donors' samples. The CDR3 region is CASTRQARGSNQPQHF. CDR3 DNA sequence: TGTGCCAGCACCCGACAGGCCCGAGGAAGCAATCAGCCCCAGCATTTT.